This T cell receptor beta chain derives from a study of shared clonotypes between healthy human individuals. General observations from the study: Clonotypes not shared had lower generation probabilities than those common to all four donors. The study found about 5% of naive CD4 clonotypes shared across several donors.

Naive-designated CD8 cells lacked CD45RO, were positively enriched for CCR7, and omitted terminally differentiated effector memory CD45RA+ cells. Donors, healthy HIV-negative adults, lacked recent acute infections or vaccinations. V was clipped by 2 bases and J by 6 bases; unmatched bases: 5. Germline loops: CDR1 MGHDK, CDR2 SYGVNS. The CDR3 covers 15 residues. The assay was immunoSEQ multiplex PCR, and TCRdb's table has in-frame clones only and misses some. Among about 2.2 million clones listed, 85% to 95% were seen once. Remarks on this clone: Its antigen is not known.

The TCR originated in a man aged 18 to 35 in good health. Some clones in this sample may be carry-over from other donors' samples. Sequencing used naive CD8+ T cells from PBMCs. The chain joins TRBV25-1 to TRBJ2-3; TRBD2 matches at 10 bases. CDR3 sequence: CASSELAGVADTQYF. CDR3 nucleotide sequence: TGTGCCAGCAGTGAACTAGCGGGAGTGGCGGATACGCAGTATTTT.